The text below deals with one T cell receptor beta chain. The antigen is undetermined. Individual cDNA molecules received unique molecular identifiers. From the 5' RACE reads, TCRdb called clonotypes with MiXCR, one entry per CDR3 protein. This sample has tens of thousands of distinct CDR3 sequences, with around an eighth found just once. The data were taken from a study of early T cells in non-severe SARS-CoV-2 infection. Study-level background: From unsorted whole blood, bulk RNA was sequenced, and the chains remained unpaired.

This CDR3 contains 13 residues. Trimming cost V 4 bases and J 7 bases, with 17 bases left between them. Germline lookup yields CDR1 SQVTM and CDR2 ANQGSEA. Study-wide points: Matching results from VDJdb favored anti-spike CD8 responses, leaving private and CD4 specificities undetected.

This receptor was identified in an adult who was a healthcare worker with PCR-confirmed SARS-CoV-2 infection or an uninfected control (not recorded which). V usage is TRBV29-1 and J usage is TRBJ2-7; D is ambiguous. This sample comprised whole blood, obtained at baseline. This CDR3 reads CSVVPTELGEQYF. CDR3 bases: TGCAGCGTTGTCCCCACAGAGCTAGGGGAGCAGTACTTC.